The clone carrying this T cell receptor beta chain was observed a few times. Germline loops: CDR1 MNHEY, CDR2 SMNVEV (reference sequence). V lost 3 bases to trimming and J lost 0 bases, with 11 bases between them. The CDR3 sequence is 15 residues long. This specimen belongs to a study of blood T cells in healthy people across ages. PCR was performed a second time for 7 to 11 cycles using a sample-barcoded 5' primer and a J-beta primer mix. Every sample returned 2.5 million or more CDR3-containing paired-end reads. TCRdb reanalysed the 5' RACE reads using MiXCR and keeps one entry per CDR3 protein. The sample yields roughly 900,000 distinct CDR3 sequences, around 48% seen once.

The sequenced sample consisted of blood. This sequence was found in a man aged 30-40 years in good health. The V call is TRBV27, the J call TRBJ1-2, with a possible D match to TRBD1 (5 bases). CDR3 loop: CASSFTRDSNYGYTF. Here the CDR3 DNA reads TGTGCCAGCAGTTTTACCAGGGACTCTAACTATGGCTACACCTTC.